Shown below are 29 T cell receptor beta chains from a single sample sequenced in a study of blood T cell repertoires in COVID-19. The protocol was immunoSEQ multiplex PCR, while the TCRdb copy is restricted to in-frame clones and leaves out a portion. The data show 100,000 or so clones, 80% seen once. The sample comprised peripheral blood. These receptors came from a man between 65 and 85 years old with active or convalescent COVID-19.

The chain carries TRBV11-2 and TRBJ1-5; D not resolved. V lost 3 bases to trimming and J lost 4 bases, with 7 bases between them. This CDR3 region has 13 residues. CDR1 and CDR2 from the germline V gene are SGHAT and FQNNGV. CDR3: CASSFGGNQPQHF. In nucleotides, the CDR3 is TGTGCCAGCAGCTTTGGAGGGAATCAGCCCCAGCATTTT.

In DNA form, the CDR3 reads TGTGCCAGCAGAAGACAGGGTACGGTCCCCGGGGAGCTGTTTTTT. It specifies CASRRQGTVPGELFF. The chain carries TRBV2 and TRBJ2-2; 7 positions match TRBD1. CDR1 and CDR2 (germline): SNHLY, FYNNEI. The V and J ends lost 6 bases and 6 bases, in that order; junction bases with no gene match: 10. The CDR3 is 15 amino acids.

The gene calls are TRBV3-1 (or the pseudogene TRBV3-2) and TRBJ2-1; unclear D gene. The V and J ends lost 2 bases and 4 bases respectively, with 9 bases between them. Germline V gives CDR1 LGHDT, CDR2 YNNKEL (reference sequence). The CDR3 is 14 amino acids. CDR3 loop: CASSQSTWYNEQFF. In DNA form, the CDR3 reads TGTGCCAGCAGCCAATCGACTTGGTACAATGAGCAGTTCTTC.

This chain uses TRBV7-2 with TRBJ2-7; D is unclear. Trimming took 5 bases from V and 3 from J, leaving 5 bases between them. This CDR3 comprises 11 residues. Germline CDR1 and CDR2: SGHTA and FQGNSA. The CDR3, as DNA: TGTGCCAGCAGCCTTAACTACGAGCAGTACTTC. Protein product: CASSLNYEQYF.

The chain employs TRBV10-3 and TRBJ1-1, with D tentatively TRBD1 (5 bases). V was clipped by 3 bases and J by 4 bases, with 12 bases between them. Germline CDR1 reads ENHRY; CDR2 reads SYGVKD. This CDR3 spans 14 amino acids. The CDR3 DNA is TGTGCCATCAGTGAAAGGGGCGGATTCACTGAAGCTTTCTTT. It is translated as CAISERGGFTEAFF.

The V and J genes are TRBV3-1 (or the pseudogene TRBV3-2) and TRBJ2-1; D possibly corresponds to TRBD2 (6 bases). Germline V gives CDR1 LGHDT, CDR2 YNNKEL (reference sequence). The V end lost 7 bases, the J end lost 7 bases, and 17 bases lay between the germline ends. The CDR3 length is 14 residues. CDR3 nucleotides: TGTGCCAGCAAGGATGCGGGGACGGGAAATGAGCAGTTCTTC. Translating it yields CASKDAGTGNEQFF.

This clone appeared once. The chain joins TRBV28 to TRBJ2-7; TRBD1 matches 9 bases. There are 14 residues in the CDR3. Looked up from germline, CDR1 is MDHEN and CDR2 is SYDVKM. J lost 6 bases, V lost 1 base, and 4 bases had no gene match. The CDR3 DNA reads TGTGCCAGCAGTTTATTGACAGGGGGGAGCGAGCAGTACTTC. Translation gives CASSLLTGGSEQYF.

The genes are TRBV3-1 (or the pseudogene TRBV3-2) and TRBJ2-7; 7 positions agree with TRBD2. Looked up from germline, CDR1 is LGHDT and CDR2 is YNNKEL (reference sequence). J lost 0 bases, V lost 0 bases, and 11 bases had no gene match. This CDR3 has 18 amino acids. Here the CDR3 DNA reads TGTGCCAGCAGCCAAGATAAGGTAAGGCTAGCGGCCTCCTACGAGCAGTACTTC. Amino acids: CASSQDKVRLAASYEQYF.

The chain has TRBV7-2 and TRBJ2-7; D is uncertain. Trimming took off 2 bases at V and 2 bases at J, with 13 bases between the two ends. Germline CDR1 and CDR2: SGHTA and FQGNSA. CDR3 length: 15 residues. CDR3 in amino acids: CASSLSDLVAYEQYF. As DNA, the CDR3 is TGTGCCAGCAGCTTAAGTGACCTAGTGGCCTACGAGCAGTACTTC.

The V gene is TRBV4-3, the J gene TRBJ1-2; a weak D match, TRBD1 (5 bases). Germline V CDR1 and CDR2: LGHNA, YSLEER. V was shortened by 1 base and J by 4 bases, with 19 bases between the two germline ends. There are 17 residues in the CDR3. CDR3 protein: CASSQGTTSYYGYGYTF. CDR3 bases: TGCGCCAGCAGCCAAGGGACAACCTCCTACTATGGCTATGGCTACACCTTC.

CDR3 in DNA: TGTGCCAGCAGCGTAGACAGCCAAGAGACCCAGTACTTC. It encodes CASSVDSQETQYF. This chain links TRBV9 with TRBJ2-5; no reliable D call. Trimming shortened V by 0 bases and J by 1 base, and 4 bases separated the two germline ends. Germline CDR1 and CDR2: SGDLS and YYNGEE. This CDR3 is built from 13 residues. Full variable domain (remainder filled in from reference TRBV9 and TRBJ2-5): DSGVTQTPKHLITATGQRVTLRCSPRSGDLSVYWYQQSLDQGLQFLIQYYNGEERAKGNILERFSAQQFPDLHSELNLSSLELGDSALYFCASSVDSQETQYFGPGTRLLVL.

The chain has TRBV30 and TRBJ1-4; a possible D gene is TRBD1 (6 bases). Germline V gives CDR1 GTSNPN, CDR2 SVGIG (reference sequence). CDR3 length: 14 residues. V was clipped by 1 base and J by 8 bases, with 14 bases between them. The CDR3 sequence: CAWSGIQGNEKLFF. CDR3 DNA sequence: TGTGCCTGGAGTGGGATACAGGGTAACGAAAAACTGTTTTTT.

This rearrangement joins TRBV7-3 to TRBJ2-1, with TRBD2 matching over 11 bases. J lost 5 bases, V lost 6 bases, and 6 bases had no gene match. Germline V lookup: CDR1 SGHTA, CDR2 FQGTGA. The CDR3 sequence is 15 residues long. In DNA form, the CDR3 reads TGTGCCAGCAGTCCTACTAGCGGGAGCAACAATGAGCAGTTCTTC. Amino acid sequence: CASSPTSGSNNEQFF.

CDR3 protein: CANDAEDYGYTF. The DNA for the CDR3 is TGTGCCAACGACGCCGAGGACTATGGCTACACCTTC. The chain recombines TRBV2 with TRBJ1-2; D unclear. Trimming took 10 bases from V and 3 from J, leaving 12 bases between them. This CDR3 is built from 12 residues. CDR1 and CDR2 (germline): SNHLY, FYNNEI.

The chain couples TRBV7-9 to TRBJ1-3; D not resolved. Trimming left V 4 bases short and J 4 bases short, with 14 bases between. This CDR3 has 15 residues. Germline CDR1 reads SEHNR; CDR2 reads FQNEAQ (reference sequence). The CDR3 sequence: CASSSLGSGGNTIYF. The CDR3 DNA is TGTGCCAGCAGCTCGCTAGGGAGTGGAGGAAACACCATATATTTT.

The V call is TRBV4-2, the J call TRBJ2-5; the match to TRBD2 covers 7 bases. Germline CDR1 LGHNA, CDR2 YNFKEQ. J gave up 0 bases and V 1 base, and 2 bases lay outside the gene matches. CDR3 size: 15 residues. The CDR3 spells CASSQASGDQETQYF. CDR3 nucleotides: TGTGCCAGCAGCCAAGCCAGCGGGGACCAAGAGACCCAGTACTTC.

The rearrangement links TRBV15 to TRBJ1-5, with 9 positions matching TRBD1. There are 16 residues in the CDR3. Germline CDR1 is LNHNV and CDR2 is YYDKDF (reference sequence). The ends lost 2 bases at V and 4 bases at J; junction bases unmatched: 6. The DNA of the CDR3 is TGTGCCACCAGCAGAATTACAGGGGGCCTAAATCAGCCCCAGCATTTT. Encoded protein: CATSRITGGLNQPQHF.

In DNA form, the CDR3 reads TGTGCCAGCAGTTTCCCACGACCTGGGCCTGGCTACACCTTC. Amino acids: CASSFPRPGPGYTF. The genes are TRBV28 and TRBJ1-2, with unresolved D. Germline loops: CDR1 MDHEN, CDR2 SYDVKM. There are 14 residues in the CDR3. The V end was cut by 3 bases, the J end by 7 bases, with 15 bases between.

The chain carries TRBV4-1 and TRBJ2-3; D not certain. Trimming took 4 bases from V and 1 from J, leaving 12 bases between them. The germline gives CDR1 MGHRA, CDR2 YSYEKL. The CDR3 length is 15 residues. CDR3 loop: CASSLERTGTDTQYF. The CDR3 nucleotides read TGCGCCAGCAGCCTCGAGCGAACCGGCACAGATACGCAGTATTTT.

The gene calls are TRBV15 and TRBJ1-3, with D unclear. From germline, CDR1 is LNHNV and CDR2 YYDKDF (reference sequence). This CDR3 comprises 16 residues. V lost 3 bases, J lost 0 bases, and 12 bases lay in between. CDR3 loop: CATSSKDGSSGNTIYF. The CDR3 DNA reads TGTGCCACCAGCAGCAAGGACGGGAGCTCTGGAAACACCATATATTTT.

The genes are TRBV6-2 or TRBV6-3 and TRBJ2-5; TRBD2 agrees at 7 bases. This CDR3 region has 17 residues. The V gene's germline CDR1 is MNHEY and CDR2 SVGEGT. Germline trimming cut 2 bases from V and 5 bases from J; bases unmatched to any gene: 14. The CDR3 region has the DNA TGTGCCAGCAGTTACCCCCCGAGAAAGACTAGCCGGGAGACCCAGTACTTC. It encodes CASSYPPRKTSRETQYF.

The rearrangement links TRBV6-6 to TRBJ1-2; D is uncertain. The ends were cut back, 0 bases at V and 6 bases at J, with 14 bases in the middle. This CDR3 region has 15 residues. Germline assignment: CDR1 MNHNY and CDR2 SVGAGI (reference sequence). The CDR3 coding sequence is TGTGCCAGCAGTTACTCGATAATAGTACGGGATGGCTACACCTTC. It translates to CASSYSIIVRDGYTF.

Only a few counts were recorded for this clone. The rearrangement links TRBV5-6 to TRBJ2-1, with a tentative D call TRBD1 (6 bases). Deletions cut 3 bases from V and 15 bases from J, with 19 bases between. CDR3 length equals 13 residues. In germline, CDR1 is SGHDT, CDR2 YYEEEE. The CDR3 sequence is CASSSLPSQGSFF. For the CDR3, the DNA is TGTGCCAGCAGCTCCCTCCCATCGCAGGGGTCGTTCTTC.

The chain links TRBV11-2 to TRBJ2-4, with D possibly being TRBD2 (6 bases). CDR3 length: 16 amino acids. The germline V gene encodes CDR1 SGHAT and CDR2 FQNNGV. Trimming cost V 0 bases and J 8 bases, with 17 bases left between them. The CDR3 DNA reads as TGTGCCAGCAGCTTAGATGGCCTAGGAGGGGACGACATTCAGTACTTC. Amino acids: CASSLDGLGGDDIQYF.

CDR3 sequence reads: CASNSDSGANVLTF. The CDR3 DNA reads as TGCGCCAGCAATTCAGACTCTGGGGCCAACGTCCTGACTTTC. The chain carries TRBV5-1 and TRBJ2-6, with D unresolved. Germline V gene data show CDR1 as SGHRS and CDR2 as YFSETQ. The CDR3 sequence is 14 residues long. Trimming stripped 6 bases from V and 0 bases from J, with 7 bases between.

The V call is TRBV11-2, the J call TRBJ2-1, with TRBD1 identical over 10 bases. CDR3 length equals 16 residues. CDR1 is SGHAT, CDR2 FQNNGV, per germline. V lost 0 bases, J lost 5 bases, and 4 bases stayed unmatched. The CDR3 nucleotides are TGTGCCAGCAGCTTAGATCTGGGACAGGGGCACAATGAGCAGTTCTTC. It translates to CASSLDLGQGHNEQFF.

This chain uses TRBV9 with TRBJ2-7; 7 positions agree with TRBD2. Trimming at V came to 4 bases and at J to 4 bases, leaving 8 bases not matched to a gene. The germline gives CDR1 SGDLS, CDR2 YYNGEE. The CDR3 totals 14 residues. The CDR3 DNA reads as TGTGCCAGCAGCCCCAGGCGGGACTATTACGAGCAGTACTTC. It yields the protein CASSPRRDYYEQYF.

In this sample, this clone turned up once. The V and J genes are TRBV18 and TRBJ2-5; 8 bases map to TRBD1. The CDR3 is 16 amino acids. V shed 3 bases, J shed 1 base, and the junction held 7 bases outside the gene matches. Germline V gives CDR1 KGHSH, CDR2 LQKENI. CDR3 sequence reads: CASSPRLTGGQETQYF. The CDR3 coding sequence is TGTGCCAGCTCACCGCGACTCACAGGGGGCCAAGAGACCCAGTACTTC.

The rearrangement joins TRBV10-3 to TRBJ1-6; maybe TRBD1 (6 bases). The V and J ends lost 7 bases and 0 bases respectively, with 10 bases between them. CDR3 size: 15 residues. From germline, CDR1 is ENHRY and CDR2 SYGVKD. The DNA for the CDR3 is TGTGCCATCAAAACAGGGAGCTCCTATAATTCACCCCTCCACTTT. Its translation: CAIKTGSSYNSPLHF.